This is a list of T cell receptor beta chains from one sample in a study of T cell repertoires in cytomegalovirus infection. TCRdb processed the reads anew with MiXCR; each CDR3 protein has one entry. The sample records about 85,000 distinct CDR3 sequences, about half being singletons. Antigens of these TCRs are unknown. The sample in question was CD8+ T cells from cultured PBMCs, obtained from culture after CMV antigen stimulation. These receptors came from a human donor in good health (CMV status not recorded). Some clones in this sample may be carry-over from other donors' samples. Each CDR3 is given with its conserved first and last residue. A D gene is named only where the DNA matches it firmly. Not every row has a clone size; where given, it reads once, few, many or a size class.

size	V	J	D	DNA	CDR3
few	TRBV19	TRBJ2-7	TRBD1	TGTGCCAGTAGTATAGACTCGACAGGGGGCTACGAGCAGTACTTC	CASSIDSTGGYEQYF
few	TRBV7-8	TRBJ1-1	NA	TGTGCCAGCAGCTTTAAAGGCCCGATAAGGACTGAAGCTTTCTTT	CASSFKGPIRTEAFF
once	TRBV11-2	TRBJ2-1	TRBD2	TGTGCCAGCAGCTTAGAACTAGCGGGGGGCTATAATGAGCAGTTCTTC	CASSLELAGGYNEQFF
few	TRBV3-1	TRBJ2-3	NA	TGTGCCAGCAGCCAAGATTTTAGTAGCGATACGCAGTATTTT	CASSQDFSSDTQYF
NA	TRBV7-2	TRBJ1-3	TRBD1	TGTGCCAGCAGCCCCCCGGGACAGGGCTTTTCCGGAAACACCATATATTTT	CASSPPGQGFSGNTIYF
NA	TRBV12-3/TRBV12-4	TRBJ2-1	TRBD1	TGTGCCAGCAGACGACAGGGGGCGCCCACTGAGCAGTTCTTC	CASRRQGAPTEQFF
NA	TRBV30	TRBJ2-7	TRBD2	TGTGCCTGGAGTCCGGGACTAGCGGGACGACCCGAGCAGTACTTC	CAWSPGLAGRPEQYF
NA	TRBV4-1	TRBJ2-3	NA	TGCGCCAGCAGCCCTCCTAGCCCAGATACGCAGTATTTT	CASSPPSPDTQYF
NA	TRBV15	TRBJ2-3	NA	TGTGCCACCAGCTACAGGGGGGGGGTAACAGATACGCAGTATTTT	CATSYRGGVTDTQYF
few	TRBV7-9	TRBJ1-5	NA	TGTGCCAGCAGCTTAAAAGGGAGCAATCAGCCCCAGCATTTT	CASSLKGSNQPQHF
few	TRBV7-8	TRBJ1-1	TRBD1	TGTGCCAGCAGCTTTTACAGGGGGCGCAGAGACACTGAAGCTTTCTTT	CASSFYRGRRDTEAFF